A single sample is the source of the 8 T cell receptor beta chains below, sequenced in a study of blood T cell repertoires in COVID-19. Assay used: immunoSEQ multiplex PCR; TCRdb lists only in-frame clones, some missing. The sample lists around 700,000 clones; around 90% were seen once. Sequencing was performed on peripheral blood. All receptors come from a woman younger than 30 with acute or convalescent COVID-19.

This clone was picked up one time. The chain employs TRBV30 and TRBJ1-1; TRBD1 is a possible D gene (5 bases). The CDR3 totals 13 residues. The V gene lost 0 bases and the J gene lost 9 bases, with 14 bases spanning the gap. Germline values: CDR1 GTSNPN, CDR2 SVGIG (reference sequence). DNA of the CDR3: TGTGCCTGGAGTGTACCCCCGGGGGGAAAAGCTTTCTTT. Translation: CAWSVPPGGKAFF.

This clone was seen a single time. This chain links TRBV27 with TRBJ1-2; D perhaps matches TRBD1 (5 bases). This CDR3 contains 13 residues. Germline CDR1 and CDR2: MNHEY and SMNVEV (reference sequence). V lost 6 bases to trimming and J lost 8 bases, with 16 bases between them. The CDR3 DNA reads as TGTGCCAGCAGCCTGACCGTAACAGGAGGCTACACCTTC. Protein sequence: CASSLTVTGGYTF.

The CDR3 coding sequence is TGCAGCGTCTCACAGGGGGCGAGCAACGAGCAGTACTTC. It specifies CSVSQGASNEQYF. J is TRBJ2-7 and V is TRBV29-1, with 9 bases lining up with TRBD1. This CDR3 is built from 13 residues. J gave up 5 bases and V 6 bases, and 8 bases lay outside the gene matches. From germline, CDR1 is SQVTM and CDR2 ANQGSEA.

This chain links TRBV5-8 with TRBJ1-1, with D hard to call. CDR3 size: 12 residues. V shed 4 bases and J shed 2 bases, with 6 bases lying between them. Germline CDR1 and CDR2: SGHTS and YDEGEE. CDR3 nucleotides: TGTGCCAGCAGCCCCCAAAACACTGAAGCTTTCTTT. Translating it yields CASSPQNTEAFF.

This clone turned up a few times. The rearrangement uses TRBV5-4 and TRBJ1-1, with D possibly matching TRBD1 (6 bases). Germline V lookup: CDR1 SGHNT, CDR2 YYREEE (reference sequence). Trimming took off 4 bases at V and 0 bases at J, with 16 bases between the two ends. The CDR3 has 16 amino acids. Written as DNA, the CDR3 is TGTGCCAGCAGCCGGGGAGGGGGGGGCCTGAACACTGAAGCTTTCTTT. This encodes CASSRGGGGLNTEAFF.

The chain joins TRBV7-9 to TRBJ1-2; tentatively, D is TRBD1 (6 bases). Trimming took off 3 bases at V and 5 bases at J, with 22 bases between the two ends. The length of the CDR3 is 17 residues. Germline CDR1 reads SEHNR; CDR2 reads FQNEAQ (reference sequence). CDR3 loop: CASSLGQTGVVKYGYTF. The CDR3 DNA reads as TGTGCCAGCAGCTTGGGGCAGACAGGAGTGGTGAAGTATGGCTACACCTTC. Full variable domain (rest looked up from reference TRBV7-9 and TRBJ1-2): DTGVSQNPRHKITKRGQNVTFRCDPISEHNRLYWYRQTLGQGPEFLTYFQNEAQLEKSRLLSDRFSAERPKGSFSTLEIQRTEQGDSAMYLCASSLGQTGVVKYGYTFGSGTRLTVV.

The chain couples TRBV4-1 to TRBJ1-5; 7 bases fit TRBD1. The V segment lost 5 bases and the J segment 0 bases; nucleotides outside the gene matches: 4. The CDR3 contains 15 residues. Germline CDR1 reads MGHRA; CDR2 reads YSYEKL. CDR3 nucleotides: TGCGCCAGCAGCTTGGACAGGAATAGCAATCAGCCCCAGCATTTT. Encoded protein: CASSLDRNSNQPQHF.

DNA of the CDR3: TGTGCCAGCAGTTACACGGGACATAACACCGGGGAGCTGTTTTTT. It specifies CASSYTGHNTGELFF. This chain uses TRBV6-5 with TRBJ2-2; a weak D match, TRBD1 (6 bases). The length of the CDR3 is 15 residues. Germline V gene lookup returns CDR1 MNHEY and CDR2 SVGAGI. Trimming shortened V by 2 bases and J by 2 bases, and 9 bases separated the two germline ends.